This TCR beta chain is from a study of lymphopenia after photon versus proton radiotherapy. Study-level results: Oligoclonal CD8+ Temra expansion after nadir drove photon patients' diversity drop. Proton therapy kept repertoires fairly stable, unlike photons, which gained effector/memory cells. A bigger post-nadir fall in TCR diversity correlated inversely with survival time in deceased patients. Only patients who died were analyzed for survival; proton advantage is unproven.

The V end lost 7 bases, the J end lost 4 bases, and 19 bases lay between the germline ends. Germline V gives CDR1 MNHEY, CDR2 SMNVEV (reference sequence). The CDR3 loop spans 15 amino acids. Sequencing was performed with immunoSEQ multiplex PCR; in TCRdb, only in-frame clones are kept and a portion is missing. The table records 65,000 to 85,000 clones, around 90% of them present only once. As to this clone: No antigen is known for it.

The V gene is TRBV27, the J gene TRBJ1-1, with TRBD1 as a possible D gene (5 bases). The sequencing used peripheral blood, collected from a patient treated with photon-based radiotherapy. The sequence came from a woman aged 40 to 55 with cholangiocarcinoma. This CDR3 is CASNPAEGKVTEAFF. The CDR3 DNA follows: TGTGCCAGCAACCCGGCTGAGGGGAAGGTCACTGAAGCTTTCTTT.